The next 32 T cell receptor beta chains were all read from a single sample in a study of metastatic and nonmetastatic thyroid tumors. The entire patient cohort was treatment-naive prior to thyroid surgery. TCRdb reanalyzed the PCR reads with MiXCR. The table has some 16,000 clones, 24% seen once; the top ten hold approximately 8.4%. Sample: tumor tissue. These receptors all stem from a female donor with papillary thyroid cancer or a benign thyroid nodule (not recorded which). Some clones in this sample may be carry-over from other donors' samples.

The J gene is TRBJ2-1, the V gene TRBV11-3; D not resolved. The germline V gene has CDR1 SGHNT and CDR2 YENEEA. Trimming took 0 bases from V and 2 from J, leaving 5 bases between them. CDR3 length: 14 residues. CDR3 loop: CASSLDSAYNEQFF. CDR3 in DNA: TGTGCCAGCAGCTTAGACTCGGCCTACAATGAGCAGTTCTTC.

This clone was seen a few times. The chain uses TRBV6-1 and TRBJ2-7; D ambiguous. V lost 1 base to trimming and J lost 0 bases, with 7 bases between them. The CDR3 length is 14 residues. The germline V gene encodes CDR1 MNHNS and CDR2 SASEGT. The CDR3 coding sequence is TGTGCCAGCAGTGAAGAACCTCGCTCCTACGAGCAGTACTTC. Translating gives CASSEEPRSYEQYF.

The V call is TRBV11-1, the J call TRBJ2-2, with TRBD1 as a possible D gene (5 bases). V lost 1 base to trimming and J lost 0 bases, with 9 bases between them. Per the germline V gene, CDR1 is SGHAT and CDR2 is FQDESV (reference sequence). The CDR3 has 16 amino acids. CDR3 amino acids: CASSLGPGTNTGELFF. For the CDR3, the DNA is TGTGCCAGCAGCTTAGGCCCAGGGACGAACACCGGGGAGCTGTTTTTT.

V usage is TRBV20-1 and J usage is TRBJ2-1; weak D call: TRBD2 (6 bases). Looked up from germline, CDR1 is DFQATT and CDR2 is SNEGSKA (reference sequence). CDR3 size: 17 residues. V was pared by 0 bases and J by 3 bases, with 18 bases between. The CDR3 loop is CSARDEAGLPYYNEQFF. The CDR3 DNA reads TGCAGTGCTAGAGATGAAGCTGGACTACCCTACTACAATGAGCAGTTCTTC.

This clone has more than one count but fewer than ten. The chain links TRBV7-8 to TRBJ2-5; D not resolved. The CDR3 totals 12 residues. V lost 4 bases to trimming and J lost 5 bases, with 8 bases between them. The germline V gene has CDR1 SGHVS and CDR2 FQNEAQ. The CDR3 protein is CASSSPTETQYF. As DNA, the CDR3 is TGTGCCAGCAGCTCCCCCACGGAGACCCAGTACTTC.

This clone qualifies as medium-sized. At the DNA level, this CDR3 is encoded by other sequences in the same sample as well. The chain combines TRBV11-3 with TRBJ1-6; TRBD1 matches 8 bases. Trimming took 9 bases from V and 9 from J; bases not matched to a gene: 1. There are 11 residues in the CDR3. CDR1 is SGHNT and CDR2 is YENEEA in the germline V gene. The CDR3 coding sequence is TGTGCCAGAGACAGGGGTTCACCCCTCCACTTT. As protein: CARDRGSPLHF. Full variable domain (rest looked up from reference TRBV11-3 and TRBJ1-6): EAGVVQSPRYKIIEKKQPVAFWCNPISGHNTLYWYLQNLGQGPELLIRYENEEAVDDSQLPKDRFSAERLKGVDSTLKIQPAELGDSAVYLCARDRGSPLHFGNGTRLTVT.

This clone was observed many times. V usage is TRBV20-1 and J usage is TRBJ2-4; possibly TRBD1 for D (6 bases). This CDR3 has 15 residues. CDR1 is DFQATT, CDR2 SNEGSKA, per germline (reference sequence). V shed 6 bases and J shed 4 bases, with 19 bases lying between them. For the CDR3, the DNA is TGCAGTGCCCAAGGGGGAGTTGCGATTAAAAACATTCAGTACTTC. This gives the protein CSAQGGVAIKNIQYF.

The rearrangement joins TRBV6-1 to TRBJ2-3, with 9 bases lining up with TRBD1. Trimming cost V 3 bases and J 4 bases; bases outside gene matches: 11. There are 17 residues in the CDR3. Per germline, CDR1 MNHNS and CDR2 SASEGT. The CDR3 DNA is TGTGCCAGCAGTGACCTGCCTGGGACAGGGCACCCAGATACGCAGTATTTT. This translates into CASSDLPGTGHPDTQYF.

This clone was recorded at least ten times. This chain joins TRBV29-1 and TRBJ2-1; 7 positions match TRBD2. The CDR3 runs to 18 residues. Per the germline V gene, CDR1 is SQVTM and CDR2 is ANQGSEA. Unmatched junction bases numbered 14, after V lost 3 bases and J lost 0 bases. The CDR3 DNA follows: TGCAGCGTTGAGGGGGGGTGCAGTTGGGCCGGCTCCTACAATGAGCAGTTCTTC. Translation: CSVEGGCSWAGSYNEQFF.

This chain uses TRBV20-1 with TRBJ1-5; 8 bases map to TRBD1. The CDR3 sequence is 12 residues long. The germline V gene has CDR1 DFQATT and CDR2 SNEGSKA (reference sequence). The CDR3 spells CRAGTGNQPQHF. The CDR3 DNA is TGCAGGGCCGGGACAGGAAATCAGCCCCAGCATTTT.

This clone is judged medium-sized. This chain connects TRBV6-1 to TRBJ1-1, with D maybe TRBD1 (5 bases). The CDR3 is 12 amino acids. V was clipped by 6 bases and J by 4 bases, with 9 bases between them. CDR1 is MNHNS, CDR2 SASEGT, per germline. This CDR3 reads CASRGVLTEAFF. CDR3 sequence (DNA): TGTGCCAGCAGAGGGGTCCTCACTGAAGCTTTCTTT.

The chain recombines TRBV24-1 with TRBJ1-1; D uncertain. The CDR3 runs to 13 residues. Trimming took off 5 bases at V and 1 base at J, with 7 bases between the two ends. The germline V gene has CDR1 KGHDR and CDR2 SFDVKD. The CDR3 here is CATSGSTNTEAFF. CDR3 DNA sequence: TGTGCCACCAGTGGGAGTACGAACACTGAAGCTTTCTTT.

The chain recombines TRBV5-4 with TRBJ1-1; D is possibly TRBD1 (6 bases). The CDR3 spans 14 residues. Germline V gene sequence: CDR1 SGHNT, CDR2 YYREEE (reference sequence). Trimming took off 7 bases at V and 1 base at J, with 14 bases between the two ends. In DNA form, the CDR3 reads TGTGCCAGCTCCCGAGGGGGAACGAACACTGAAGCTTTCTTT. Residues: CASSRGGTNTEAFF.

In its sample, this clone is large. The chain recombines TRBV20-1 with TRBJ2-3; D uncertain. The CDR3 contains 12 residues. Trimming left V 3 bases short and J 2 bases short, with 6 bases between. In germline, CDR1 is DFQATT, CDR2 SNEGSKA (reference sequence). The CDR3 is CSASLDTDTQYF. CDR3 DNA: TGCAGTGCTAGCTTAGACACAGATACGCAGTATTTT.

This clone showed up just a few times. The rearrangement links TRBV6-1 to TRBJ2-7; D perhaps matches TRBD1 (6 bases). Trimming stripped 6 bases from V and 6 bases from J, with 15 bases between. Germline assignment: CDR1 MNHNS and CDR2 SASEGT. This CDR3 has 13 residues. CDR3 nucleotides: TGTGCCAGCAGACGGGACACGACGGGCGAGCAGTACTTC. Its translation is CASRRDTTGEQYF.

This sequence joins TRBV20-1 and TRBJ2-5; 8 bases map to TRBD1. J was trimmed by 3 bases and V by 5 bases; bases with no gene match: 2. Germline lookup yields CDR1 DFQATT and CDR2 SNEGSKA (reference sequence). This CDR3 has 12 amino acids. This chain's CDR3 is CSADRGEETQYF. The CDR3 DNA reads TGCAGTGCTGACAGGGGAGAAGAGACCCAGTACTTC.

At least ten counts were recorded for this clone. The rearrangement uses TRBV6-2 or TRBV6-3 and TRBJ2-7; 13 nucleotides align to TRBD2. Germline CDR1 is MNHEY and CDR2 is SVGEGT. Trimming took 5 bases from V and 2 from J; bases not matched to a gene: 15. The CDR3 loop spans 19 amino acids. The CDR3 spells CASSPYSRPGTSGTYEQYF. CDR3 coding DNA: TGTGCCAGCAGTCCCTACTCGAGGCCCGGGACTAGCGGGACCTACGAGCAGTACTTC.

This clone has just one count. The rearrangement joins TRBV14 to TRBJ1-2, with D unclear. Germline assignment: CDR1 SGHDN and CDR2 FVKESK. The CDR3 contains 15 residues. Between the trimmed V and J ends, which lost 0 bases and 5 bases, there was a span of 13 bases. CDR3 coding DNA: TGTGCCAGCAGCCAAGATCCCGGGGTCGGGTATGGCTACACCTTC. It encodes CASSQDPGVGYGYTF. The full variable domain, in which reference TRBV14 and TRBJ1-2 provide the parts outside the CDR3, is EAGVTQFPSHSVIEKGQTVTLRCDPISGHDNLYWYRRVMGKEIKFLLHFVKESKQDESGMPNNRFLAERTGGTYSTLKVQPAELEDSGVYFCASSQDPGVGYGYTFGSGTRLTVV.

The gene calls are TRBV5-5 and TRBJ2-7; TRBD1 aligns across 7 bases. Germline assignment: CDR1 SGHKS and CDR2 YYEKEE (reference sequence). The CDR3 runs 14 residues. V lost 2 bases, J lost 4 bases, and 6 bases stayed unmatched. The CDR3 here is CASSLETGRYEQYF. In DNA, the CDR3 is TGTGCCAGCAGCTTAGAGACAGGGCGGTACGAGCAGTACTTC.

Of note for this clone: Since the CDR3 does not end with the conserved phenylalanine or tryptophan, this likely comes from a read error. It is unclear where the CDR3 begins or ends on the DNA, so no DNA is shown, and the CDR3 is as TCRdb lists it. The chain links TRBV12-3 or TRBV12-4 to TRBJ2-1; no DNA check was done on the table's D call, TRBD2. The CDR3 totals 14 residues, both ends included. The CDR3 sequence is CASSQAPRTSGQLL.

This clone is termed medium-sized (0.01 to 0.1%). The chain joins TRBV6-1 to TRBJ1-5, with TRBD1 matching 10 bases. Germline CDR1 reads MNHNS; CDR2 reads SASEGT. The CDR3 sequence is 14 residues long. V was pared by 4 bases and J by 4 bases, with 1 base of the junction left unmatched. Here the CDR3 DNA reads TGTGCCAGCAGTGGACAGGGGGCGAATCAGCCCCAGCATTTT. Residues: CASSGQGANQPQHF.

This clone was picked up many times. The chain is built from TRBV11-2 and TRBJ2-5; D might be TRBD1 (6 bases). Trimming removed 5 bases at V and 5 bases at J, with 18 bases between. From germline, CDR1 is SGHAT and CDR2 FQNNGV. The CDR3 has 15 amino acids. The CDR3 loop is CASSLGTLGAETQYF. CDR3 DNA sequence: TGTGCCAGCAGCCTCGGGACACTCGGGGCGGAGACCCAGTACTTC.

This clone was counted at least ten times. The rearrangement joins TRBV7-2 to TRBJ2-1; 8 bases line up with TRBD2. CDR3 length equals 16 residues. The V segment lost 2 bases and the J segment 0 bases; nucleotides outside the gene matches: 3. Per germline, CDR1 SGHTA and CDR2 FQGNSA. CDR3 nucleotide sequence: TGTGCCAGCAGCTTAATAGCGGGAACCTCCTACAATGAGCAGTTCTTC. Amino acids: CASSLIAGTSYNEQFF.

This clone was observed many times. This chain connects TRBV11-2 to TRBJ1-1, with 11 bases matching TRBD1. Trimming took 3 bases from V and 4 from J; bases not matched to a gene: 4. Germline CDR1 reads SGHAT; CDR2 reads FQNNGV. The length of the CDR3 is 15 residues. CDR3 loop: CASSLGGQGGTEAFF. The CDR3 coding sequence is TGTGCCAGCAGCTTGGGGGGACAGGGGGGCACTGAAGCTTTCTTT.

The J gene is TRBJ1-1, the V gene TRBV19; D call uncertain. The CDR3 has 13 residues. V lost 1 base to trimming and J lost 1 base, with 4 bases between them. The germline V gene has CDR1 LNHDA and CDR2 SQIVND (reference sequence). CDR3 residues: CASSIGQNTEAFF. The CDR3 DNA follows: TGTGCCAGTAGTATAGGCCAGAACACTGAAGCTTTCTTT.

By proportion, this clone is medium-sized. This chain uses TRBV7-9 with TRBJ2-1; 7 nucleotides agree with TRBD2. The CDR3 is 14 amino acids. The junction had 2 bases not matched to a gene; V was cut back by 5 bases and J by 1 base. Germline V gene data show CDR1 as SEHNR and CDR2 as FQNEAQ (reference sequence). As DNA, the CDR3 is TGTGCCAGCAGCGTTAGCGGGTCCTACAATGAGCAGTTCTTC. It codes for CASSVSGSYNEQFF.

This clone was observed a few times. CDR3 residues: CASRPRGGLAYEQYF. The CDR3 DNA follows: TGTGCCAGCAGACCGAGGGGGGGCTTGGCCTACGAGCAGTACTTC. The J gene is TRBJ2-7, the V gene TRBV28; weak D call: TRBD2 (7 bases). This CDR3 has 15 residues. Looked up from germline, CDR1 is MDHEN and CDR2 is SYDVKM. V lost 6 bases and J 2 bases, leaving 17 bases between the germline ends.

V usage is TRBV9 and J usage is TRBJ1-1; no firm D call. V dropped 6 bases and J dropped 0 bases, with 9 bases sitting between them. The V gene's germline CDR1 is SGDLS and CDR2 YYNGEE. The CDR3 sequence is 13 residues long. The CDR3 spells CASTQGMNTEAFF. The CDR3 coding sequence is TGTGCCAGCACCCAAGGGATGAACACTGAAGCTTTCTTT.

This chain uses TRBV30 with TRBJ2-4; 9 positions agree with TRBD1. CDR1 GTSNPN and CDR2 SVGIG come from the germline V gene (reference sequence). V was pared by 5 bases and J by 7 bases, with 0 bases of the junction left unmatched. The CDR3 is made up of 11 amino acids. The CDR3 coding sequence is TGTGCCTGGGACAGGGGGAACATTCAGTACTTC. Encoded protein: CAWDRGNIQYF. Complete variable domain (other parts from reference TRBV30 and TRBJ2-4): SQTIHQWPATLVQPVGSPLSLECTVEGTSNPNLYWYRQAAGRGLQLLFYSVGIGQISSEVPQNLSASRPQDRQFILSSKKLLLSDSGFYLCAWDRGNIQYFGAGTRLSVL.

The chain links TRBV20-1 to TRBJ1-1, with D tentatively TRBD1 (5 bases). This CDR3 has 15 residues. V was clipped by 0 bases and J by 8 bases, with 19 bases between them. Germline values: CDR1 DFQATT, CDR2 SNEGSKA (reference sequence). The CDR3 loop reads CSAREFEQQGSEAFF. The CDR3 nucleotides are TGCAGTGCTAGAGAATTTGAGCAGCAGGGCTCAGAAGCTTTCTTT.

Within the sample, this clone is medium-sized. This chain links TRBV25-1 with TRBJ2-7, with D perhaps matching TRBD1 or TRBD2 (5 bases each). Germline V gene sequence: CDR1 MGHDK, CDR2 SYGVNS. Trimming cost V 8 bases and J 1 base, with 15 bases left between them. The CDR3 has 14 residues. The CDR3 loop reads CASEGPGRSYEQYF. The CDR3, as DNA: TGTGCCAGCGAGGGGCCAGGACGTTCCTACGAGCAGTACTTC.

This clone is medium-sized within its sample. The CDR3 region is CATTGQAKNIQYF. CDR3 bases: TGTGCCACCACGGGACAGGCCAAAAACATTCAGTACTTC. The V call is TRBV13, the J call TRBJ2-4, with 7 bases identical to TRBD1. The CDR3 sequence is 13 residues long. V gave up 10 bases and J gave up 1 base; unmatched junction bases: 4. Germline V gene sequence: CDR1 PRHDT, CDR2 FYEKMQ (reference sequence). The full variable domain, completed using reference TRBV13 and TRBJ2-4, is AAGVIQSPRHLIKEKRETATLKCYPIPRHDTVYWYQQGPGQDPQFLISFYEKMQSDKGSIPDRFSAQQFSDYHSELNMSSLELGDSALYFCATTGQAKNIQYFGAGTRLSVL.